This TCR beta chain was found in a study of regulatory T cells in long-lasting Graves disease. This clonotype turned up a few times. Its antigen is still unknown. Time point described: newly diagnosed GD, antithyroid drugs for less than 3 months. There was RNA extracted from PBMCs, and the TCR library was made from it. General study points: For persistent Graves' patients, TCR diversity was lower than for newly diagnosed ones. New patients shared fewer than 1,000 public clonotypes, and persistent patients shared more, with approximately 2,500.

Arm-PCR of CDR3 regions and iRepertoire HTBI primers were the basis on which TCR beta libraries were built. TCRdb reprocessed the multiplex PCR reads via MiXCR and lists one record per CDR3 protein. The sample includes roughly 510,000 distinct CDR3 sequences, approximately 16% seen only once; the top ten take around 12%. These data also formed part of another study, on T cells in Graves' hyperthyroidism and ophthalmopathy. That paper notes: With the HTBI primer set, the TCR CDR3 went through a first round of RT-PCR.

The sample was peripheral blood mononuclear cells (PBMCs), taken at new diagnosis, from a patient treated with antithyroid drugs. The source is a man aged 18-30 years with Graves disease.

CDR3 DNA sequence: TGTGCCAGCAGCTTACGGACAGGGCCTAACTATGGCTACACCTTC. The encoded protein is CASSLRTGPNYGYTF. This rearrangement joins TRBV6-1 to TRBJ1-2; 8 bases align to TRBD1. The trim removed 6 bases at V and 0 bases at J, leaving 6 bases unmatched. The CDR3 is made up of 15 amino acids. The germline V gene has CDR1 MNHNS and CDR2 SASEGT.